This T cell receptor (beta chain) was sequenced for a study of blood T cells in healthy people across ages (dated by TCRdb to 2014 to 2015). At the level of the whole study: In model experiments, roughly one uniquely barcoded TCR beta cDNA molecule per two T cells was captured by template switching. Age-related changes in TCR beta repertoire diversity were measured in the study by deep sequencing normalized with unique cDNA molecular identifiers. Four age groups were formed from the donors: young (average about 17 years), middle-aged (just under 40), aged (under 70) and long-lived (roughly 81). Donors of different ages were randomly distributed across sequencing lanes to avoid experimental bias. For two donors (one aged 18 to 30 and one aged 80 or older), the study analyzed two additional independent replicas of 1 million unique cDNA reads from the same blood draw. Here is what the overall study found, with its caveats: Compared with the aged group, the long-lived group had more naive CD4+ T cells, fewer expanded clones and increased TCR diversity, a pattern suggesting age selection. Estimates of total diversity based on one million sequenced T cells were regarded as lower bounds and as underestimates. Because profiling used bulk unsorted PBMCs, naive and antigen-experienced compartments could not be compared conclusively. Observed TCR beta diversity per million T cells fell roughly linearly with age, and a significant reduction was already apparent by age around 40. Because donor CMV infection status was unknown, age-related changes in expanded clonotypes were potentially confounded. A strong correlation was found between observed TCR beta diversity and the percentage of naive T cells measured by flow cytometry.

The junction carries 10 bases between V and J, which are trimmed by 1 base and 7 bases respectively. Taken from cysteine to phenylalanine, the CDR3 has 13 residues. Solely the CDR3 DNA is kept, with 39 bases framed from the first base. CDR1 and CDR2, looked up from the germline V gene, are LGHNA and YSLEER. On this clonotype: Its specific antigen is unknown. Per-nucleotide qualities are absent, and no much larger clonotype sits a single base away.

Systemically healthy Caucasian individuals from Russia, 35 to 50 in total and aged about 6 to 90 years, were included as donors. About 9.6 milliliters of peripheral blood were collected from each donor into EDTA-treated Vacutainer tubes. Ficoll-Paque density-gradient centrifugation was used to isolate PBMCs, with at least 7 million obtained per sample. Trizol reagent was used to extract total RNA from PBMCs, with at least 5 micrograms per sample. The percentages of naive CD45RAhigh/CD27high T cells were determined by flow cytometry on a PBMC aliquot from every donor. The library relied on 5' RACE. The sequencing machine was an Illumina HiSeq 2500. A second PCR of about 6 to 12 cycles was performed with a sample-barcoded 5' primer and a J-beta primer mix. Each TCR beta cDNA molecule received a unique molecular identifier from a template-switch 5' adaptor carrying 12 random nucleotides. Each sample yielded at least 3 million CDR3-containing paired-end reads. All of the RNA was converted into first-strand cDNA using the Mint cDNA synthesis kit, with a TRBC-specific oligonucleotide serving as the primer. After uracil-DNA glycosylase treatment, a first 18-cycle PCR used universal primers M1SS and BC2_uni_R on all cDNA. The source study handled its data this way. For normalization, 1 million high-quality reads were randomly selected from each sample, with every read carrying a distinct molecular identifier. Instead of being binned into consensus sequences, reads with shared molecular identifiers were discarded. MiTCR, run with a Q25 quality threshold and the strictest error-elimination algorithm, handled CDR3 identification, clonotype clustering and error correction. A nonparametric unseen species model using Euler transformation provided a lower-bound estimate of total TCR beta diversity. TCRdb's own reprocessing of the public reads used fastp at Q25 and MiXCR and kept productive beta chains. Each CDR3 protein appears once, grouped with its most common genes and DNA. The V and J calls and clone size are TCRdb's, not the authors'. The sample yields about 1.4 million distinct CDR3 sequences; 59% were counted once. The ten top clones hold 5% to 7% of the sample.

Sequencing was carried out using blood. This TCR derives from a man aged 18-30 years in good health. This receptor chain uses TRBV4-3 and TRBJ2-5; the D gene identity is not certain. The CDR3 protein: CASSQGADGTQYF. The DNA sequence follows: TGCGCCAGCAGCCAAGGGGCCGACGGGACCCAGTACTTC.